This paragraph reports one T cell receptor beta chain. What it binds is unknown. Method: immunoSEQ multiplex PCR; TCRdb's copy keeps in-frame clones and lacks some. This table has fewer than 150,000 clones, just over 90% appearing once. The data are from a study of graft-versus-host responses after intestinal transplantation. This CDR3 spans 16 amino acids. Germline loops: CDR1 SGHVS, CDR2 FQNEAQ. With 5 bases clipped from V and 2 bases from J, the junction kept 6 bases outside the gene matches. Whole-study findings and limits: Graft-donor T cell macrochimerism in patients accompanied high graft-versus-host to host-versus-graft clonal ratios in allografts.

This clonotype was sampled from a human donor who received an intestinal transplant. Here the sequenced sample was unstimulated CD4+ T cells sorted from spleen or lymph node cells, taken before intestinal transplant. The genes are TRBV7-8 and TRBJ2-7; 13 positions match TRBD2. The CDR3 spells CASSERLAGGPYEQYF. The CDR3 nucleotides read TGTGCCAGCAGCGAAAGACTAGCGGGGGGCCCCTACGAGCAGTACTTC.